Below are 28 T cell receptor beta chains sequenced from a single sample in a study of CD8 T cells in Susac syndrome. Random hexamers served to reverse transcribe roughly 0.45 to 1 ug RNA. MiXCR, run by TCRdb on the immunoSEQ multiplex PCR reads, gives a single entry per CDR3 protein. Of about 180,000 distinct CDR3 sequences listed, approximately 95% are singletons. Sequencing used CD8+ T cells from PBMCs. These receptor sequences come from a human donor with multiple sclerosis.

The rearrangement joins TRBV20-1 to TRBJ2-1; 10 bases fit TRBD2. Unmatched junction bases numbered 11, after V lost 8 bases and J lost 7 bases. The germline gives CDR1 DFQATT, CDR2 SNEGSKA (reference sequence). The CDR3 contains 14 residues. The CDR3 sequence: CSPTTSGLGNEQFF. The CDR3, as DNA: TGCAGTCCCACGACTAGCGGGTTGGGAAATGAGCAGTTCTTC.

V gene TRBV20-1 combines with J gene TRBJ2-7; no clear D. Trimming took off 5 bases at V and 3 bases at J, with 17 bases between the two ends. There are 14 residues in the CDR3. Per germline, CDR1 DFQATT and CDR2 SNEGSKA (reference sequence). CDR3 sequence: CSAAPDPFRYEQYF. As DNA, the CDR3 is TGCAGTGCTGCCCCCGACCCTTTCCGCTACGAGCAGTACTTC.

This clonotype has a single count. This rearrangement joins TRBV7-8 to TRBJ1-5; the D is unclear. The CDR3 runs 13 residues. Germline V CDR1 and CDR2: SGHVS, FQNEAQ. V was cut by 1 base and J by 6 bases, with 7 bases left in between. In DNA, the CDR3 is TGTGCCAGCAGCTTAGGTGCGGGTCAGCCCCAGCATTTT. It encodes CASSLGAGQPQHF.

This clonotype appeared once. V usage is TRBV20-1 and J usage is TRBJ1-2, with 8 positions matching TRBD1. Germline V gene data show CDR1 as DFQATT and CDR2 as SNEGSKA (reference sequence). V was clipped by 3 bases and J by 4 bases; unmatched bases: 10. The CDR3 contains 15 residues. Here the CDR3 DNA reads TGCAGTGCTAGTGAACGGGACAGGCTACTCTATGGCTACACCTTC. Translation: CSASERDRLLYGYTF.

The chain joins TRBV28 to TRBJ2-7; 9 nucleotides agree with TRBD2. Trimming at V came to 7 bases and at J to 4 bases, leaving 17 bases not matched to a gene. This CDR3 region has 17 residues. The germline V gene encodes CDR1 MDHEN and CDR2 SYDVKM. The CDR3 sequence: CASKAAGGLYLKYEQYF. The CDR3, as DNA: TGTGCCAGCAAAGCAGCGGGAGGCCTCTACCTCAAGTACGAGCAGTACTTC.

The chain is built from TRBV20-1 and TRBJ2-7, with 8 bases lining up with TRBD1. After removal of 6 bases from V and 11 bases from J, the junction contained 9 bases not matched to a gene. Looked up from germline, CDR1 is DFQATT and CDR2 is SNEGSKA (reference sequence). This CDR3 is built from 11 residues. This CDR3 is CSAGPGQDKYF. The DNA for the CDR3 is TGCAGTGCGGGACCGGGACAGGATAAGTACTTC.

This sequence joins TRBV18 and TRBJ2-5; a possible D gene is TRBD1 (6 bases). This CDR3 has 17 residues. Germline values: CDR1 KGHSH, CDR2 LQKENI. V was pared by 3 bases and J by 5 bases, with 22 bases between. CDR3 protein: CASSPRQPLGQLETQYF. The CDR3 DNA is TGTGCCAGCTCACCGAGACAGCCCCTAGGACAGTTGGAGACCCAGTACTTC.

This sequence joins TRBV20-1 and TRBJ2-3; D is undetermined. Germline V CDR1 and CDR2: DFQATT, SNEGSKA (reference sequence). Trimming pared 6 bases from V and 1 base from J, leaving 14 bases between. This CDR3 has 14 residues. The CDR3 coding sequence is TGCAGTGCCTTTAGTTCCCCGCGCACAGATACGCAGTATTTT. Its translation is CSAFSSPRTDTQYF.

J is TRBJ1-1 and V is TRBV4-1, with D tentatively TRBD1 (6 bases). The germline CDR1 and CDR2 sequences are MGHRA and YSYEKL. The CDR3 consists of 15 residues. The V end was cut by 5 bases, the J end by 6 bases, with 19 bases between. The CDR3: CASSTPGQGMPEAFF. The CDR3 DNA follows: TGCGCCAGCAGCACTCCGGGACAAGGTATGCCTGAAGCTTTCTTT.

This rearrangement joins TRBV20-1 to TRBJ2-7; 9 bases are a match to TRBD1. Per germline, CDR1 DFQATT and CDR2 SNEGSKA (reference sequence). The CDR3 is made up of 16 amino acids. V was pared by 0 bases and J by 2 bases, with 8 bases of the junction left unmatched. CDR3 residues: CSARDLRDRAPYEQYF. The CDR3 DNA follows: TGCAGTGCTAGAGATCTGAGGGACAGGGCCCCCTACGAGCAGTACTTC.

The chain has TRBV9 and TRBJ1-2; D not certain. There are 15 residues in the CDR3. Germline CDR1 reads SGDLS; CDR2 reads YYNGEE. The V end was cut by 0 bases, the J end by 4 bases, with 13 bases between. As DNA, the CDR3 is TGTGCCAGCAGCGTAGTTTCGCACTCCCCCTATGGCTACACCTTC. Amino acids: CASSVVSHSPYGYTF.

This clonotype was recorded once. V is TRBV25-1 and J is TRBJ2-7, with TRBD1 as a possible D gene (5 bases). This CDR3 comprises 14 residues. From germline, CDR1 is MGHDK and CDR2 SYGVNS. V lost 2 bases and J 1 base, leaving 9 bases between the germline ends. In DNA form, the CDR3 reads TGTGCCAGCAGTGAACAGCCAGGGTCCTACGAGCAGTACTTC. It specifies CASSEQPGSYEQYF.

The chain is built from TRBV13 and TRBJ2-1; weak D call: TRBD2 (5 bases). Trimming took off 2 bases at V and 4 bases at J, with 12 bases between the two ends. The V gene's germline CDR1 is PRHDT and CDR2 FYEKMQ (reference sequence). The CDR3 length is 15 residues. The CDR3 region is CASSLRAAQYNEQFF. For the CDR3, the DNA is TGTGCCAGCAGCTTACGAGCGGCTCAATACAATGAGCAGTTCTTC.

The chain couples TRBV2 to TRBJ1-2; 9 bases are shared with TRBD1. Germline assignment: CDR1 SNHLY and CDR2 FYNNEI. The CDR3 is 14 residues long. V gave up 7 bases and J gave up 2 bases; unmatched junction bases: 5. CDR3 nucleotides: TGTGCCAGCACACCGGGACAGGGAAACTATGGCTACACCTTC. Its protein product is CASTPGQGNYGYTF. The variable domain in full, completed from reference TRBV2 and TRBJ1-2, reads EPEVTQTPSHQVTQMGQEVILRCVPISNHLYFYWYRQILGQKVEFLVSFYNNEISEKSEIFDDQFSVERPDGSNFTLKIRSTKLEDSAMYFCASTPGQGNYGYTFGSGTRLTVV.

In DNA form, the CDR3 reads TGCAGCGTTCGATTGGCTAGCGGCTCCTACGAGCAGTACTTC. This codes for CSVRLASGSYEQYF. V usage is TRBV29-1 and J usage is TRBJ2-7; 7 nucleotides align to TRBD2. The CDR3 runs 14 residues. V gave up 5 bases and J gave up 0 bases; unmatched junction bases: 7. Germline lookup yields CDR1 SQVTM and CDR2 ANQGSEA.

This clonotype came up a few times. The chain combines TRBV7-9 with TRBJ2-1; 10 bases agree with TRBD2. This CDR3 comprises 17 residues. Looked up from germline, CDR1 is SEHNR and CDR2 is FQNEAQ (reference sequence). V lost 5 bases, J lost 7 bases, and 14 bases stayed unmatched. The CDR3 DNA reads TGTGCCAGCAGCCCGATGACTAGCGGGTATCATGGGAATGAGCAGTTCTTC. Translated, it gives CASSPMTSGYHGNEQFF.

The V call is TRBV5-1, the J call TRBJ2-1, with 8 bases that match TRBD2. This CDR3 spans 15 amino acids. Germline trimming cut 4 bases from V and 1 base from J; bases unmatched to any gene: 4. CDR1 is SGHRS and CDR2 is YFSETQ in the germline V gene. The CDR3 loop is CASSATSESYNEQFF. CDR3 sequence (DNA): TGCGCCAGCAGCGCGACTAGCGAATCCTACAATGAGCAGTTCTTC.

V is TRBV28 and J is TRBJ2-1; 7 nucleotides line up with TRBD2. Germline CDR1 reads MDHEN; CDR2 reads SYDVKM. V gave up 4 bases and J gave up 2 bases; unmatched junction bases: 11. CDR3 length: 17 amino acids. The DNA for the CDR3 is TGTGCCAGCAGTTCCCCGCCCGGAGCGGGGCCCTACAATGAGCAGTTCTTC. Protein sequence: CASSSPPGAGPYNEQFF.

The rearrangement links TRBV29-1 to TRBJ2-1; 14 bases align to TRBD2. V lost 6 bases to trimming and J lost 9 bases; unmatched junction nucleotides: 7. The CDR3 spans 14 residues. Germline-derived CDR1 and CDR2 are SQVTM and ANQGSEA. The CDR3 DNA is TGCAGCGTGGCGGGACTAGCGGGAGTTGGTGAGCAGTTCTTC. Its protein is CSVAGLAGVGEQFF.

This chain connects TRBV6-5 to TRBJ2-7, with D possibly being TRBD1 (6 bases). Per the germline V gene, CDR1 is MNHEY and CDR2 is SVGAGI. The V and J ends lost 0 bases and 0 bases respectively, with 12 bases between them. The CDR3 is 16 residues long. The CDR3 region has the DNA TGTGCCAGCAGTTACTCGGTCGACAGGAGCTCCTACGAGCAGTACTTC. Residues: CASSYSVDRSSYEQYF.

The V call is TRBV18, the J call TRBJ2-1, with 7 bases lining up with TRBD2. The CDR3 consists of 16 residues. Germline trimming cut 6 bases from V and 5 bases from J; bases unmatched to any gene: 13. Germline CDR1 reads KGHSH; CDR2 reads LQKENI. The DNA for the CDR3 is TGTGCCAGCTCCTCGCGGAGAACTAGCGAAAACAATGAGCAGTTCTTC. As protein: CASSSRRTSENNEQFF.

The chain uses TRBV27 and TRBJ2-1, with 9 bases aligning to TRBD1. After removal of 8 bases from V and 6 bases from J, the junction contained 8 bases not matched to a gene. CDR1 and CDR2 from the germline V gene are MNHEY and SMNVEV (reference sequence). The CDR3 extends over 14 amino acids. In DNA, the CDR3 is TGTGCCAGCGGAGCCGGGACAGGGATCAATGAGCAGTTCTTC. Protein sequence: CASGAGTGINEQFF.

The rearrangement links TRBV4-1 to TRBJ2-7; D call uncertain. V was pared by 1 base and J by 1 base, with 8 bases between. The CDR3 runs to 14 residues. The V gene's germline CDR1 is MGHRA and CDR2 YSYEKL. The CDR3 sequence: CASSQGQHSYEQYF. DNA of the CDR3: TGCGCCAGCAGCCAAGGTCAGCATTCCTACGAGCAGTACTTC.

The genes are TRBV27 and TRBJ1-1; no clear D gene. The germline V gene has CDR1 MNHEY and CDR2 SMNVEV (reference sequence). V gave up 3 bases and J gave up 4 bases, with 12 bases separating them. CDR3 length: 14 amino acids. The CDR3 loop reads CASSFLGFTTEAFF. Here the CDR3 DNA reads TGTGCCAGCAGTTTTTTAGGGTTTACCACTGAAGCTTTCTTT.

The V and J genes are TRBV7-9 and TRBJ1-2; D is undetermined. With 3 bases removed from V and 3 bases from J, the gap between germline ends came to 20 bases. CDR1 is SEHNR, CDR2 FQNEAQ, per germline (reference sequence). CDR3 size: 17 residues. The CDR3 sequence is CASSFPREGPDDYGYTF. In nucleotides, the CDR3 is TGTGCCAGCAGCTTTCCGCGCGAGGGCCCAGATGACTATGGCTACACCTTC.

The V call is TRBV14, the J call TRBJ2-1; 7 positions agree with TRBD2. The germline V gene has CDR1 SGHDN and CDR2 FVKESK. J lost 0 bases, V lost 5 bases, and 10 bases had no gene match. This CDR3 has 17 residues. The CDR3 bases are TGTGCCAGCAGCTCGATACACGGCGGGAGCTCCTACAATGAGCAGTTCTTC. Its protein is CASSSIHGGSSYNEQFF. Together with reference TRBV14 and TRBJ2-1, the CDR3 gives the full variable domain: EAGVTQFPSHSVIEKGQTVTLRCDPISGHDNLYWYRRVMGKEIKFLLHFVKESKQDESGMPNNRFLAERTGGTYSTLKVQPAELEDSGVYFCASSSIHGGSSYNEQFFGPGTRLTVL.

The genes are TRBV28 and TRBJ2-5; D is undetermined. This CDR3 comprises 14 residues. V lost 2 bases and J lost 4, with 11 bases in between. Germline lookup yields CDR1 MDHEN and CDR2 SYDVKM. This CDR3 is CASSLELERETQYF. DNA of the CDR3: TGTGCCAGCAGTTTAGAGTTGGAACGAGAGACCCAGTACTTC.

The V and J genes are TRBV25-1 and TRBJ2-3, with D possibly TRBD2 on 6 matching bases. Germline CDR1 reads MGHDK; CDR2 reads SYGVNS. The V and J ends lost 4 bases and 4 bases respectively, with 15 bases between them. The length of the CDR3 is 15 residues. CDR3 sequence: CASSGGWGVADTQYF. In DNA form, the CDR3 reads TGTGCCAGCAGTGGTGGCTGGGGGGTTGCAGATACGCAGTATTTT. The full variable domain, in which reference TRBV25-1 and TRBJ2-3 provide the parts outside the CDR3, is EADIYQTPRYLVIGTGKKITLECSQTMGHDKMYWYQQDPGMELHLIHYSYGVNSTEKGDLSSESTVSRIRTEHFPLTLESARPSHTSQYLCASSGGWGVADTQYFGPGTRLTVL.